This paragraph covers one TCR beta chain sequence. Its cognate antigen has yet to be identified. The sample holds no much larger clone one base away, and base qualities are not on file. These data originate in a study of T cell repertoires in cytomegalovirus infection (dated by TCRdb to between 2018 and 2021). Broadly, across the study: Because public TCR beta signatures pointed to carriage of CMV infection together with the matching HLA type, the HLA type of each donor mattered for the analysis. Study-level results and caveats: The ex vivo response was dominated by HLA-C-restricted CMV-specific TCR beta clonotypes, which also provided the single most frequent clonotype in two of eight donors. In both this cohort and an independent cohort of several hundred donors, the cumulative frequency of public TCR beta family members distinguished carriers of CMV infection plus the relevant HLA type.

The sequencing machine was an Illumina HiSeq 1500. The public reads were quality trimmed at Q25 with fastp and then assembled into clones with MiXCR by TCRdb, keeping productive beta chains. Entries are consolidated by CDR3 protein sequence, retaining the most common genes and DNA. Here the sample has around 740,000 distinct CDR3 sequences; about a third occur a single time. About 2.8% of the sample rests with the top ten. As encoded in the germline V gene (reference sequence), CDR1 is LNHDA while CDR2 is SQIVND. Spanning cysteine to phenylalanine, the CDR3 consists of 15 amino acids. The kept DNA is CDR3 alone, 45 bases in frame from the first base. V lost 5 bases and J lost 4 bases; the stretch between them is 14 bases long.

Sequenced material: PBMCs. Here the chain combines TRBV19 and TRBJ1-4; the D gene is possibly TRBD1, with 5 bases matching. This TCR was sampled from a human donor in good health (CMV status not recorded). Some clones in this sample may be carry-over from other donors' samples. CDR3 loop: CASSWGRQHNEKLFF. DNA sequence: TGTGCCAGTAGTTGGGGAAGACAGCATAATGAAAAACTGTTTTTT.